Listed below are T cell receptor beta chains from one sample, sequenced in a study of T cells after yellow fever vaccination. One entry per CDR3 protein, called by TCRdb with MiXCR from the 5' RACE reads. The sample shows 300,000 to 350,000 distinct CDR3 sequences, approximately 3.9% of them seen only once. Sequenced material: PBMCs, taken 5 days after the yellow fever booster vaccination. All receptors derive from a man between 18 and 29 years old who received the YFV17D yellow fever vaccine. CDR3s include the opening cysteine and the closing phenylalanine or tryptophan. A D gene is named only where the DNA matches it firmly. A clone size is listed for some rows: how often the clone was seen (once, few, many), or a class if it is expanded.

V gene	CDR3 length	D gene	J gene	clone size	CDR3 DNA	CDR3 protein
TRBV7-2	14	TRBD1	TRBJ2-1	few	TGTGCCAGCAGCCAAGCCGGCAGGGGGCGCGTGCAGTTCTTC	CASSQAGRGRVQFF
TRBV5-1	13	TRBD1	TRBJ2-7	many	TGCGCCAGCAGCTTCCGACAGGGAAACGAGCAGTACTTC	CASSFRQGNEQYF
TRBV5-5	13	-	TRBJ2-3	-	TGTGCCAGCAGCTTGTGGACGGAAGATACGCAGTATTTT	CASSLWTEDTQYF
TRBV6-5	13	-	TRBJ1-1	many	TGTGCCAGCAGGGAAACAGGGAACACTGAAGCTTTCTTT	CASRETGNTEAFF
TRBV18	14	-	TRBJ1-6	many	TGTGCCAGCTCGAGTGCGTCTACCAATTCACCCCTCCACTTT	CASSSASTNSPLHF
TRBV28	15	-	TRBJ1-5	many	TGTGCCAGCGAGAGCTATGGTGGAGGAGGTCAGCCCCAGCATTTT	CASESYGGGGQPQHF
TRBV27	14	-	TRBJ1-2	-	TGTGCCAGCAGTTTGGGCCAGGCAGGGTATGGCTACACCTTC	CASSLGQAGYGYTF
TRBV6-6	14	TRBD1	TRBJ1-2	-	TGTGCCAGCACAATCGGGCTCAGGGGGGGAGGCTACACCTTC	CASTIGLRGGGYTF
TRBV20-1	11	-	TRBJ2-5	-	TGCAGTGGAGCTAGAGGAGAGACCCAGTACTTC	CSGARGETQYF
TRBV7-3	15	TRBD2	TRBJ2-3	many	TGTGCCAGCGGCCAGAGAAGCGGGGGCACAGATACGCAGTATTTT	CASGQRSGGTDTQYF
TRBV7-2	13	-	TRBJ1-5	few	TGTGCCAGCGCTGACAGTGTGGATCAGCCCCAGCATTTT	CASADSVDQPQHF
TRBV4-3	16	-	TRBJ2-2	many	TGCGCCAGCAGCCAAGGGTTCGGGGTGACCACCGGGGAGCTGTTTTTT	CASSQGFGVTTGELFF
TRBV5-1	13	-	TRBJ1-2	few	TGCGCCAGCAAGCCCTGGAAGGGGGATGGCTACACCTTC	CASKPWKGDGYTF
TRBV2	14	-	TRBJ2-2	few	TGTGCCAGCAGTGTTGACAGGCCCACCGGGGAGCTGTTTTTT	CASSVDRPTGELFF
TRBV3-1	12	-	TRBJ1-2	few	TGTGCCAGCAGCCAGGCCGGGGCGGGCTACACCTTC	CASSQAGAGYTF
TRBV5-1	17	TRBD1	TRBJ2-3	many	TGCGCCAGCAGCTTGGAATTTAGTGGGACAGGAGCAGATACGCAGTATTTT	CASSLEFSGTGADTQYF
TRBV12-3/TRBV12-4	20	TRBD2	TRBJ2-2	-	TGTGCCAGCAGTTTAGCGCTAGGGCTAGCGGGCCACGACGAAACCGGGGAGCTGTTTTTT	CASSLALGLAGHDETGELFF
TRBV20-1	13	TRBD1	TRBJ1-4	many	TGCAGTGCCACAGGGGAATGGGGTGAAAAACTGTTTTTT	CSATGEWGEKLFF
TRBV10-3	12	-	TRBJ2-7	many	TGTGCCATCAGTACTAGAAATAACGAGCAGTACTTC	CAISTRNNEQYF
TRBV29-1	13	-	TRBJ2-5	many	TGCAGCGTTGACCCCGGGGCGAGGGAGACCCAGTACTTC	CSVDPGARETQYF
TRBV7-2	15	-	TRBJ1-1	few	TGTGCCAGCAGCTTACTCCGGGGAGGTGGAACTGAAGCTTTCTTT	CASSLLRGGGTEAFF
TRBV5-1	14	-	TRBJ2-4	many	TGCGCCAGCAGCTTGACTATTACAAAAAACATTCAGTACTTC	CASSLTITKNIQYF
TRBV7-9	14	TRBD1	TRBJ2-3	few	TGTGCCAGCAGCGCCCGACAGGGGAGGGATACGCAGTATTTT	CASSARQGRDTQYF
TRBV25-1	15	-	TRBJ2-1	-	TGTGCCAGCAGTGCCCCGGCAGGGAACCACAATGAGCAGTTCTTC	CASSAPAGNHNEQFF
TRBV12-3/TRBV12-4	13	-	TRBJ1-2	-	TGTGCCAGCAGGCCTCGGGAAAACTATGGCTACACCTTC	CASRPRENYGYTF
TRBV20-1	16	-	TRBJ2-1	many	TGCAGTGCTAGAGTTCCTGGGATCCAGACTTACAATGAGCAGTTCTTC	CSARVPGIQTYNEQFF
TRBV3-1	15	TRBD1	TRBJ2-1	few	TGTGCCAGCAGCCAAACCGGGACAGGGGGGCCCGAGCAGTTCTTC	CASSQTGTGGPEQFF